This T cell receptor (beta chain) comes out of a study of T cell responses to AZD1222 COVID-19 vaccine. Here immunoSEQ multiplex PCR was the method, and the copy in TCRdb shows in-frame clones only, minus some. Of 150,000 or so clones in the sample, approximately 91% were seen once. Doses given second, at about 4 or about 12 weeks, were pooled. From germline, CDR1 is SGHAT and CDR2 FQDESV (reference sequence). The V and J ends lost 1 base and 4 bases respectively, with 11 bases between them. The CDR3 runs to 14 residues. To note about this clone: The antigen is undetermined.

Findings and limits, study-wide: Females made up more of the donors, who were largely white British, and clonal diversity may have come out too low. Along spike, vaccine-associated CD4 TCRs were found throughout, with dominance at 160-218 and 743-854.

The rearrangement uses TRBV11-1 and TRBJ2-7; D call uncertain. Sequenced material: peripheral blood, taken 28 days after the second AZD1222 dose. The source of this sequence is an adult who received the AZD1222 COVID-19 vaccine. CDR3 in DNA: TGTGCCAGCAGCTTAGACGGCTTTGGGTACGAGCAGTACTTC. Residues: CASSLDGFGYEQYF. Using reference TRBV11-1 and TRBJ2-7 for the parts outside the CDR3, the full variable domain is EAEVAQSPRYKITEKSQAVAFWCDPISGHATLYWYRQILGQGPELLVQFQDESVVDDSQLPKDRFSAERLKGVDSTLKIQPAELGDSAMYLCASSLDGFGYEQYFGPGTRLTVT.